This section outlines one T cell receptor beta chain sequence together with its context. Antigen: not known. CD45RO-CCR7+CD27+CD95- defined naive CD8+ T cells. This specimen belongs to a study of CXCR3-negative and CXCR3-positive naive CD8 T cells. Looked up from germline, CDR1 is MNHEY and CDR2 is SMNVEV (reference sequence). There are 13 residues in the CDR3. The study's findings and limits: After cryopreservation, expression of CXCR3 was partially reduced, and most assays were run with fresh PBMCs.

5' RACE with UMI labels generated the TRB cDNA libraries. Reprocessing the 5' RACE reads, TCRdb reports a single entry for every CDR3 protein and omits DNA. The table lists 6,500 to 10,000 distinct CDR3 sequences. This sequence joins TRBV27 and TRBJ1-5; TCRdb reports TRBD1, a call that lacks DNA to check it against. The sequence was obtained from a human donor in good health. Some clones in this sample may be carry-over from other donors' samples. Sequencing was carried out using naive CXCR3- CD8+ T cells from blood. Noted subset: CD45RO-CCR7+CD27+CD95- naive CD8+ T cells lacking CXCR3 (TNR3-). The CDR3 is CASSLSWGQPQHF.